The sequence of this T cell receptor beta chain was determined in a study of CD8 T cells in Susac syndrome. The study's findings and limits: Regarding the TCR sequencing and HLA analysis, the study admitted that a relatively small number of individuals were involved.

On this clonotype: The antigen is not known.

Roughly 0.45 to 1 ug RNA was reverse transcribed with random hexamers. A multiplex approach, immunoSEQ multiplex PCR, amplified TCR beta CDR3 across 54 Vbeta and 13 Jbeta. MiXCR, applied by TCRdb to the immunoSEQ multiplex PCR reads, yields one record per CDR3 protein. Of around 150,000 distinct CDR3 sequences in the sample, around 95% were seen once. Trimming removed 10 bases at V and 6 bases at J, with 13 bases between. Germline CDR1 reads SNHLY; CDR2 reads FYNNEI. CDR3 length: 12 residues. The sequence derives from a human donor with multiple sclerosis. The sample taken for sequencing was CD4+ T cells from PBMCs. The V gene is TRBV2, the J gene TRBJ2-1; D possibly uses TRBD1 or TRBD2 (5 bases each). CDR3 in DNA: TGTGCCACACTGACGGGGACCAATGAGCAGTTCTTC. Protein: CATLTGTNEQFF. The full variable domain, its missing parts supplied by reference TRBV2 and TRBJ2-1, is EPEVTQTPSHQVTQMGQEVILRCVPISNHLYFYWYRQILGQKVEFLVSFYNNEISEKSEIFDDQFSVERPDGSNFTLKIRSTKLEDSAMYFCATLTGTNEQFFGPGTRLTVL.